This paragraph reports one T cell receptor (beta chain). The assay was immunoSEQ multiplex PCR, and TCRdb's table has in-frame clones only and misses some. This table holds under 95,000 clones, roughly 85% found once. The sample comes from a study of blood T cell repertoires in COVID-19. Study in general: Researchers got acute and convalescent COVID-19 samples from the United States, Italy and Spain.

This CDR3 region has 14 residues. Trimming cost V 1 base and J 3 bases; bases outside gene matches: 3. In germline, CDR1 is MGHRA, CDR2 YSYEKL. Sample: peripheral blood. The TCR was taken from a man aged 60 to 69 with active or convalescent COVID-19. V gene TRBV4-1 combines with J gene TRBJ2-7, with 7 nucleotides matching TRBD1. In nucleotides, the CDR3 is TGCGCCAGCAGCCAAGGGGCAGGGGGCTACGAGCAGTACTTC. Protein product: CASSQGAGGYEQYF.